This TCR beta chain was obtained from a study of blood T cell repertoires in COVID-19. The CDR3 totals 16 residues. V lost 0 bases, J lost 4 bases, and 2 bases stayed unmatched. The V gene's germline CDR1 is MNHNS and CDR2 SASEGT. Under the authors' procedure: Reference gene primer amplification gave estimated nucleated cell counts. Assay used: immunoSEQ multiplex PCR; TCRdb lists only in-frame clones, some missing. The DNA gave D and trimming, while V, J and clone size come from that table. This sample yields about 70,000 clones, of which around 70% are seen a single time; roughly 20% belongs to the top ten.

This clonotype was obtained from a man aged 65 to 79 with acute or convalescent COVID-19. The chain employs TRBV6-1 and TRBJ2-1; 11 bases align to TRBD2. Specimen: peripheral blood. The CDR3, as DNA: TGTGCCAGCAGTGAAGCGGTAGCGGGAGGGTACAATGAGCAGTTCTTC. Translating gives CASSEAVAGGYNEQFF.